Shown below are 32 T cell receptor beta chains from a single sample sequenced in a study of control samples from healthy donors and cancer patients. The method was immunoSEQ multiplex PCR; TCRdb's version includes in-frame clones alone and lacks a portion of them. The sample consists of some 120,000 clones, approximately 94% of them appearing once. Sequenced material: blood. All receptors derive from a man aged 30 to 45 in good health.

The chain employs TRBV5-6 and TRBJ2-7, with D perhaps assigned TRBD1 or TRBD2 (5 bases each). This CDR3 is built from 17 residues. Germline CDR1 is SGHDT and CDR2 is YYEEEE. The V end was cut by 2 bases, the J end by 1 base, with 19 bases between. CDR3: CASSFRQGAFPSYEQYF. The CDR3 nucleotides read TGTGCCAGCAGCTTTAGGCAGGGAGCCTTCCCTTCCTACGAGCAGTACTTC. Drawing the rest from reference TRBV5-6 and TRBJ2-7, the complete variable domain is DAGVTQSPTHLIKTRGQQVTLRCSPKSGHDTVSWYQQALGQGPQFIFQYYEEEERQRGNFPDRFSGHQFPNYSSELNVNALLLGDSALYLCASSFRQGAFPSYEQYFGPGTRLTVT.

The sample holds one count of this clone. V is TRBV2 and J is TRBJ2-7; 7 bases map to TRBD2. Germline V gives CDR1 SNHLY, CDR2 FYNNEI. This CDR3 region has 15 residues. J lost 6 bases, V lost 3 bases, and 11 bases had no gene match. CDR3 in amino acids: CASSDRGRAGGEQYF. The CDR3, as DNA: TGTGCCAGCAGTGATAGAGGGAGGGCTGGGGGCGAGCAGTACTTC.

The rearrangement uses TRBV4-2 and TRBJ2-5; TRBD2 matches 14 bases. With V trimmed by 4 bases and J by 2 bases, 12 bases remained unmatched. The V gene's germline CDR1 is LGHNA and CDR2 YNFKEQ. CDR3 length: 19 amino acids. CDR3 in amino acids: CASSRLPGLAGALQETQYF. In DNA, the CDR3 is TGTGCCAGCAGCCGCTTACCGGGACTAGCGGGGGCCCTTCAAGAGACCCAGTACTTC.

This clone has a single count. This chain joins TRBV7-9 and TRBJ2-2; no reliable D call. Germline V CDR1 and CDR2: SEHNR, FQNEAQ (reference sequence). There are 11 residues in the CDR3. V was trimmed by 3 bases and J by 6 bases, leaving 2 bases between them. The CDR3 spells CASSLSGELFF. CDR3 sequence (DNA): TGTGCCAGCAGCTTGTCCGGGGAGCTGTTTTTT. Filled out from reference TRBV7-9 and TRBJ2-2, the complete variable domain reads DTGVSQNPRHKITKRGQNVTFRCDPISEHNRLYWYRQTLGQGPEFLTYFQNEAQLEKSRLLSDRFSAERPKGSFSTLEIQRTEQGDSAMYLCASSLSGELFFGEGSRLTVL.

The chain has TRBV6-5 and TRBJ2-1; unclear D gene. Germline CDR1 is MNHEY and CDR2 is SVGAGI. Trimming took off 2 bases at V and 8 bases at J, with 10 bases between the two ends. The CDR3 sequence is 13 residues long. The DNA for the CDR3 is TGTGCCAGCAGTTACGATACGACCGATGAGCAGTTCTTC. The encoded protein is CASSYDTTDEQFF.

CDR3 loop: CASRGQGSTEAFF. The CDR3 nucleotides read TGTGCCAGCAGAGGACAGGGGAGCACTGAAGCTTTCTTT. This rearrangement joins TRBV12-3 or TRBV12-4 to TRBJ1-1; 9 nucleotides line up with TRBD1. V lost 6 bases and J lost 4; bases outside the gene matches: 3. This CDR3 is built from 13 residues.

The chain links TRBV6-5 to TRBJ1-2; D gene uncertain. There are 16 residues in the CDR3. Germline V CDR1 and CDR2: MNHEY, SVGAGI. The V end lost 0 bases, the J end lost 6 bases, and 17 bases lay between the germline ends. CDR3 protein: CASSYSLGIARHGYTF. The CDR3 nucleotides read TGTGCCAGCAGTTACTCATTAGGGATCGCCCGGCATGGCTACACCTTC.

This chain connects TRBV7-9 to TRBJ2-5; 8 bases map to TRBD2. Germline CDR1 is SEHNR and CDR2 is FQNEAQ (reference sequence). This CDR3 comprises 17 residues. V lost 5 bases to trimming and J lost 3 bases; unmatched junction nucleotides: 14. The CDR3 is CASSIRGGPRAEETQYF. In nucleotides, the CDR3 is TGTGCCAGCAGCATCCGGGGGGGTCCACGGGCCGAAGAGACCCAGTACTTC. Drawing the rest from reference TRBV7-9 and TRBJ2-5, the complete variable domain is DTGVSQNPRHKITKRGQNVTFRCDPISEHNRLYWYRQTLGQGPEFLTYFQNEAQLEKSRLLSDRFSAERPKGSFSTLEIQRTEQGDSAMYLCASSIRGGPRAEETQYFGPGTRLLVL.

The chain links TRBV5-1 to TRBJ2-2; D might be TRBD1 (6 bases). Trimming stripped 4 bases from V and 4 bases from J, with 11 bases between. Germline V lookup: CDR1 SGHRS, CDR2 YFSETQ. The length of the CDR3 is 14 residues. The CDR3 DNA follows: TGCGCCAGCAGCGGGGGCTTGGGCACCGGGGAGCTGTTTTTT. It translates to CASSGGLGTGELFF. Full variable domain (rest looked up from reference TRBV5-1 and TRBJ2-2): KAGVTQTPRYLIKTRGQQVTLSCSPISGHRSVSWYQQTPGQGLQFLFEYFSETQRNKGNFPGRFSGRQFSNSRSEMNVSTLELGDSALYLCASSGGLGTGELFFGEGSRLTVL.

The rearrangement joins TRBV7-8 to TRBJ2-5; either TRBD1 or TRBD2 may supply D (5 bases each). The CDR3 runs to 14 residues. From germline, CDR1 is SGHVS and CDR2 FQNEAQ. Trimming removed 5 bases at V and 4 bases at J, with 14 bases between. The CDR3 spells CASSALDSRETQYF. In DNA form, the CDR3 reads TGTGCCAGCAGCGCACTAGACAGCAGAGAGACCCAGTACTTC.

Here the CDR3 DNA reads TGTGCCAGCAGTTGGGGCTATGGGTGGGGCAATCAGCCCCAGCATTTT. Translated, it gives CASSWGYGWGNQPQHF. The V gene is TRBV6-2 or TRBV6-3, the J gene TRBJ1-5; D might be TRBD1 (5 bases). V lost 4 bases and J lost 2, with 15 bases in between. The CDR3 sequence is 16 residues long. The germline V gene encodes CDR1 MNHEY and CDR2 SVGEGT.

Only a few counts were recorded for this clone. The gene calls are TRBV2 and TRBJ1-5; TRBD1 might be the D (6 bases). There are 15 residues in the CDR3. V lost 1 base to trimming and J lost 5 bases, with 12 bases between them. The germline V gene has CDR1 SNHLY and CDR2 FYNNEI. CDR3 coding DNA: TGTGCCAGCAGTGAAGGCAGGGGCGGGGATCAGCCCCAGCATTTT. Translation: CASSEGRGGDQPQHF.

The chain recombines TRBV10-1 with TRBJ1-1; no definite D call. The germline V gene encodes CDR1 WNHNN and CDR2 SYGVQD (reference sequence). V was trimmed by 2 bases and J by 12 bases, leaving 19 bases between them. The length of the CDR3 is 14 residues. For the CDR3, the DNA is TGCGCCAGCAGTGAGGCGGTTGCGGGAGGAAAAACTTTCTTT. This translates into CASSEAVAGGKTFF.

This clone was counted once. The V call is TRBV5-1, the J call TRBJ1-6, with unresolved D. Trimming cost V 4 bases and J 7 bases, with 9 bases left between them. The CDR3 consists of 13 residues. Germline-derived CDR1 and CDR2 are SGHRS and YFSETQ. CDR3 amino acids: CASSPDGNSPLHF. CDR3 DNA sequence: TGCGCCAGCAGCCCTGACGGAAATTCACCCCTCCACTTT.

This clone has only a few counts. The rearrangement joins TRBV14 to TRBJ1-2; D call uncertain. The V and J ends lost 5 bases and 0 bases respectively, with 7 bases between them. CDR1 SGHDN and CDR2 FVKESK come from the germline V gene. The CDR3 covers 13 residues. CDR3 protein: CASSFFSNYGYTF. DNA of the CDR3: TGTGCCAGCAGCTTCTTTTCTAACTATGGCTACACCTTC.

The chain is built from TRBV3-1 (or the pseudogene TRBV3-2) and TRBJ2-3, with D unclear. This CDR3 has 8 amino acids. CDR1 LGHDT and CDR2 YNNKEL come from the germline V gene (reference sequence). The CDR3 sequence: CETDTQYF. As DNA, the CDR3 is TGTGAGACAGATACGCAGTATTTT.

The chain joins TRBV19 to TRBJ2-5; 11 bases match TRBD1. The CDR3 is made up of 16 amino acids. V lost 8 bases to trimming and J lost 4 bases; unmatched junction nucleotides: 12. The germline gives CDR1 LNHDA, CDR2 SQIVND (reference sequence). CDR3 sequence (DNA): TGTGCCAGTCGGTCGCGGACAGGGGGCGTGGGAGAGACCCAGTACTTC. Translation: CASRSRTGGVGETQYF. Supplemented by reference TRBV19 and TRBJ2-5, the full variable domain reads DGGITQSPKYLFRKEGQNVTLSCEQNLNHDAMYWYRQDPGQGLRLIYYSQIVNDFQKGDIAEGYSVSREKKESFPLTVTSAQKNPTAFYLCASRSRTGGVGETQYFGPGTRLLVL.

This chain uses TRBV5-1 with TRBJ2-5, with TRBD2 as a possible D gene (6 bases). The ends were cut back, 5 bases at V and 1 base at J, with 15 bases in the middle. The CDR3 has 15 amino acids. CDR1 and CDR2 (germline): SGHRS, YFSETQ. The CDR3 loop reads CASSRWIGGQETQYF. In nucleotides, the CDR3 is TGCGCCAGCAGTCGTTGGATCGGGGGCCAAGAGACCCAGTACTTC.

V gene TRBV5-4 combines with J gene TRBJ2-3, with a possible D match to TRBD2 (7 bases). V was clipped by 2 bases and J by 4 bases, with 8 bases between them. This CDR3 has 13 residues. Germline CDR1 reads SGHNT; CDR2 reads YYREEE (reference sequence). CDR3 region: CASSLGGADTQYF. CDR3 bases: TGTGCCAGCAGCTTAGGGGGGGCAGATACGCAGTATTTT.

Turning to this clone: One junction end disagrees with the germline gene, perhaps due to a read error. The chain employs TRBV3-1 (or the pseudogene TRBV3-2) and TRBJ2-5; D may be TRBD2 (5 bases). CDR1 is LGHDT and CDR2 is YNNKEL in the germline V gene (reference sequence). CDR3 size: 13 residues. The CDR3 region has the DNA TGTGCCAGCAGCGAAGACACGGGGGAGACCCAGTACTTC. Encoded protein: CASSEDTGETQYF.

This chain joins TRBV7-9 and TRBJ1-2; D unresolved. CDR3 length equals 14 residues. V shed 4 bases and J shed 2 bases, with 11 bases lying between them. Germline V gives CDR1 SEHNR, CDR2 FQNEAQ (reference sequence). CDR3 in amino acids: CASSSEQLNYGYTF. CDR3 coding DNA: TGTGCCAGCAGCTCCGAACAGCTAAACTATGGCTACACCTTC.

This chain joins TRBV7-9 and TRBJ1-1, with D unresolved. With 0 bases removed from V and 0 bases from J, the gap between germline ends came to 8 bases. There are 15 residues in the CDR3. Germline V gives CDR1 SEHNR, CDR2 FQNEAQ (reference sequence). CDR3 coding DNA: TGTGCCAGCAGCTTAGCGGGCGGTATGAACACTGAAGCTTTCTTT. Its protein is CASSLAGGMNTEAFF. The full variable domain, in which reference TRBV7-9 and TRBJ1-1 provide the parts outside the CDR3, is DTGVSQNPRHKITKRGQNVTFRCDPISEHNRLYWYRQTLGQGPEFLTYFQNEAQLEKSRLLSDRFSAERPKGSFSTLEIQRTEQGDSAMYLCASSLAGGMNTEAFFGQGTRLTVV.

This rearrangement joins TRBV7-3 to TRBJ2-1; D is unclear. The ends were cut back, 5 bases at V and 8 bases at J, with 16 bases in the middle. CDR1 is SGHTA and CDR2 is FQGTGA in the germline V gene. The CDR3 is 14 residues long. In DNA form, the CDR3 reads TGTGCCAGCAGCGCGATGGGGTACATCCATGAGCAGTTCTTC. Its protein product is CASSAMGYIHEQFF. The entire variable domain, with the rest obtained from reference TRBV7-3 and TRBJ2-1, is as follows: GAGVSQTPSNKVTEKGKYVELRCDPISGHTALYWYRQSLGQGPEFLIYFQGTGAADDSGLPNDRFFAVRPEGSVSTLKIQRTERGDSAVYLCASSAMGYIHEQFFGPGTRLTVL.

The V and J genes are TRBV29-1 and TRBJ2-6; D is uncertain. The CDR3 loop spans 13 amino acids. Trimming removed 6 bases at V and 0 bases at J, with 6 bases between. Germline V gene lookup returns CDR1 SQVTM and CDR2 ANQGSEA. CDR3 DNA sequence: TGCAGCGTGGCTACCTCTGGGGCCAACGTCCTGACTTTC. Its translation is CSVATSGANVLTF.

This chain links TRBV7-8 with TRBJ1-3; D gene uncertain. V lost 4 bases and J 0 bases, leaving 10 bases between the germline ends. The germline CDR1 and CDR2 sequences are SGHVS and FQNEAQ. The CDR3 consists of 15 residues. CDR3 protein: CASSSGPISGNTIYF. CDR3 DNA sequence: TGTGCCAGCAGCTCCGGGCCCATCTCTGGAAACACCATATATTTT.

The CDR3 bases are TGTGCCAGCAGCTTAAATGGCATATCTAACTATGGCTACACCTTC. This sequence encodes CASSLNGISNYGYTF. The V gene is TRBV7-3, the J gene TRBJ1-2; D is unresolved. Trimming took off 1 base at V and 0 bases at J, with 9 bases between the two ends. Germline V CDR1 and CDR2: SGHTA, FQGTGA. The CDR3 is 15 amino acids.

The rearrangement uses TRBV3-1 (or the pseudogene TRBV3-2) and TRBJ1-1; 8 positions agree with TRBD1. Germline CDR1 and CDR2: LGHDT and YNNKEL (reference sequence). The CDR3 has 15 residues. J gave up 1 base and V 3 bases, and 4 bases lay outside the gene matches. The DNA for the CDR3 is TGTGCCAGCAGCCATCCCGGACAGGGGAACACTGAAGCTTTCTTT. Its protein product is CASSHPGQGNTEAFF.

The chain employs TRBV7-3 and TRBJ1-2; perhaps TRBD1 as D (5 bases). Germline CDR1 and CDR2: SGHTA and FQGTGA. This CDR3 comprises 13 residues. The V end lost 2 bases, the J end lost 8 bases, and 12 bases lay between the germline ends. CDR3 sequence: CASSLEGARGYTF. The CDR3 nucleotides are TGTGCCAGCAGCTTAGAAGGGGCACGGGGCTACACCTTC.

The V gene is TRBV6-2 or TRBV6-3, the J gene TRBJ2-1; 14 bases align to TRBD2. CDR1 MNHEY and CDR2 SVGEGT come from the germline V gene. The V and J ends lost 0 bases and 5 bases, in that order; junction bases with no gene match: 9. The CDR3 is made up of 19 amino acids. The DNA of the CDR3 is TGTGCCAGCAGTTACTCGAGTGGGACTAGCGGGGGACTAAACAATGAGCAGTTCTTC. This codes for CASSYSSGTSGGLNNEQFF.

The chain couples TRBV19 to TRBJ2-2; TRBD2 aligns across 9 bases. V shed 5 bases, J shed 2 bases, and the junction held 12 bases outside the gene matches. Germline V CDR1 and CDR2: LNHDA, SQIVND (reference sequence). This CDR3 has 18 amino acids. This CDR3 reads CASSVHLERGDNTGELFF. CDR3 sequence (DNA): TGTGCCAGTAGTGTACACCTTGAGCGGGGGGACAACACCGGGGAGCTGTTTTTT. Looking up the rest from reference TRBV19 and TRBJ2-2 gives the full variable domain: DGGITQSPKYLFRKEGQNVTLSCEQNLNHDAMYWYRQDPGQGLRLIYYSQIVNDFQKGDIAEGYSVSREKKESFPLTVTSAQKNPTAFYLCASSVHLERGDNTGELFFGEGSRLTVL.

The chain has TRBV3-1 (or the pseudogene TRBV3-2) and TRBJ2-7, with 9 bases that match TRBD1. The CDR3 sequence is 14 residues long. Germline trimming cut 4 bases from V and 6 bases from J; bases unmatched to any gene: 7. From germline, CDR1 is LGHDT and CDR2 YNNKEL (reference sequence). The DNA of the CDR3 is TGTGCCAGCAGCCTCCGGGACAGGGCTCGCGAGCAGTACTTC. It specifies CASSLRDRAREQYF.

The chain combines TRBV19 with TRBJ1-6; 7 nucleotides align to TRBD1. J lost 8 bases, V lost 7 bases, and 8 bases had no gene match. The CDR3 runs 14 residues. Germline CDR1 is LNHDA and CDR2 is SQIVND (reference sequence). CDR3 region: CASTRQGEHSPLHF. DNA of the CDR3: TGTGCCAGTACCAGACAGGGCGAGCATTCACCCCTCCACTTT.